The clone carrying this TCR beta chain was detected only a few times. Its specificity is not known. The sample comes from a study of response to subunit inactivated influenza vaccine. TCRdb recomputed calls from the RT-PCR reads with MiXCR, one row per CDR3 protein. The sample contains about 700,000 distinct CDR3 sequences, about 15% of which appear only once. J gave up 8 bases and V 5 bases, and 12 bases lay outside the gene matches. Germline CDR1 reads SGHTA; CDR2 reads FQGNSA. This CDR3 contains 17 residues. The study's findings and limits: Every seasonal influenza vaccination brings in few new T cells, the authors suggested.

The chain combines TRBV7-2 with TRBJ2-4, with TRBD2 identical over 13 bases. This sequence originates from a man in his fifties or sixties who received an inactivated influenza vaccine. The source was PBMCs from blood, collected approximately 15 days before vaccination. Here the CDR3 reads CASSLLRTSGSLDIQYF. CDR3 nucleotide sequence: TGTGCCAGCAGCCTCCTTCGGACTAGCGGGAGTTTGGACATTCAGTACTTC. Combining the CDR3 with reference TRBV7-2 and TRBJ2-4 gives the whole variable domain GAGVSQSPSNKVTEKGKDVELRCDPISGHTALYWYRQSLGQGLEFLIYFQGNSAPDKSGLPSDRFSAERTGGSVSTLTIQRTQQEDSAVYLCASSLLRTSGSLDIQYFGAGTRLSVL.